This T cell receptor (beta chain) derives from a study of shared clonotypes between healthy human individuals. The germline V and J ends were trimmed by 3 bases and 2 bases, with 18 bases remaining between them. Germline CDR1 reads SGHNT; CDR2 reads YENEEA. CDR3 size: 17 residues. Repertoires were generated with immunoSEQ multiplex PCR, while TCRdb's copy carries only in-frame clones and drops some. The sample has around 300,000 clones, 87% seen once; the top ten hold around 15%. The sample taken for sequencing was memory CD8+ T cells sorted from blood. Subset here: CD45RO+ cells pooled with CCR7-negative TemRA cells. The TCR sequence derives from a man between 18 and 35 years old in good health. The rearrangement joins TRBV11-3 to TRBJ2-3; D possibly corresponds to TRBD2 (6 bases). The CDR3 nucleotides are TGTGCCAGCAGCTTGGGTAACGGAGGGGTTGACACAGATACGCAGTATTTT. It encodes CASSLGNGGVDTDTQYF.